This TCR beta chain stems from a study of shared clonotypes between healthy human individuals. Caucasian adults residing in Nashville, Tennessee made up all the donors. Points from the study as a whole: Sampling was confined to blood; repertoires within tissues likely differ.

About this clone itself: The antigen is undetermined.

The CDR3 length is 15 residues. Trimming pared 3 bases from V and 0 bases from J, leaving 10 bases between. Germline assignment: CDR1 SGDLS and CDR2 YYNGEE. When replicate PCRs were run on sorted subsets, they used approximately 0.2 ug DNA, 28,000 or so T cell genomes. Assay used: immunoSEQ multiplex PCR; TCRdb lists only in-frame clones, some missing. The sample carries over a million clones, over 95% recorded once. This chain joins TRBV9 and TRBJ2-1; D could derive from TRBD1 or TRBD2 (5 bases each). Sequenced material: naive CD4+ T cells sorted from blood. Subset of the sample: CD45RA+ positively selected. This clonotype was sampled from a young man in good health. CDR3 coding DNA: TGTGCCAGCAGCGGTGGGGGAAGCTCCTACAATGAGCAGTTCTTC. It encodes CASSGGGSSYNEQFF. Full variable domain (remainder filled in from reference TRBV9 and TRBJ2-1): DSGVTQTPKHLITATGQRVTLRCSPRSGDLSVYWYQQSLDQGLQFLIQYYNGEERAKGNILERFSAQQFPDLHSELNLSSLELGDSALYFCASSGGGSSYNEQFFGPGTRLTVL.